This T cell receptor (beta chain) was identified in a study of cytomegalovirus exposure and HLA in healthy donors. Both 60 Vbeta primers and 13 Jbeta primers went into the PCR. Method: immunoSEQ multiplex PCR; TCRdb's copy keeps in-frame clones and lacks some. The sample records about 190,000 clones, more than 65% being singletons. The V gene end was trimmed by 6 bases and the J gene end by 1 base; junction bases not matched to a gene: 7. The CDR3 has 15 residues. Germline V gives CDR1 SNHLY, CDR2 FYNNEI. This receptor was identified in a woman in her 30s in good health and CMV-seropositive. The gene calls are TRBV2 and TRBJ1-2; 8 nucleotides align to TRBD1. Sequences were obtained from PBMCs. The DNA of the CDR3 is TGTGCCAGCAGCGTGACAGGGGCGAGTAACTATGGCTACACCTTC. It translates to CASSVTGASNYGYTF. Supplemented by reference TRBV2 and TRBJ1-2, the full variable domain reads EPEVTQTPSHQVTQMGQEVILRCVPISNHLYFYWYRQILGQKVEFLVSFYNNEISEKSEIFDDQFSVERPDGSNFTLKIRSTKLEDSAMYFCASSVTGASNYGYTFGSGTRLTVV.